This TCR beta chain stems from a study of regulatory T cells in long-lasting Graves disease. Libraries of TCR beta came from iRepertoire HTBI primers plus Arm-PCR of CDR3 regions. TCRdb re-analysed the multiplex PCR reads in MiXCR, keeping a single row per CDR3 protein. The sample lists some 430,000 distinct CDR3 sequences, 20% to 25% seen once, with about 6.6% in the top ten. This clonotype was counted a few times. Its specificity is unknown. V was shortened by 6 bases and J by 3 bases, with 12 bases between the two germline ends. The germline V gene encodes CDR1 MNHNS and CDR2 SASEGT. This CDR3 has 13 residues. Study results and limitations: Persistent disease preferred TRBV28, TRBJ1-2 and TRBJ2-5. Small sample size may have lowered accuracy. Examination was confined to peripheral blood, excluding thyroid tissue. Patients with persistent disease shared some 2,900 public clonotypes, outpacing the roughly 870 shared by new patients.

Time point reported: persistent/refractory GD, antithyroid drugs over 5 years with positive TRAb. RNA isolated from PBMCs was used to make the TCR library. The rearrangement joins TRBV6-1 to TRBJ2-7; a possible D gene is TRBD2 (6 bases). Sample: peripheral blood mononuclear cells (PBMCs), taken when the disease was refractory, from a patient treated with antithyroid drugs. The TCR was taken from a female donor with Graves disease. The CDR3 sequence is CASRMRDFYEQYF. CDR3 sequence (DNA): TGTGCCAGCAGGATGCGGGACTTCTACGAGCAGTACTTC.